This TCR beta chain was documented in a study of blood T cell repertoires in COVID-19. Across the study: Samples came from the United States, Italy and Spain, spanning acute and convalescent COVID-19.

Germline V gene data show CDR1 as SGHVS and CDR2 as FNYEAQ. Trimming removed 5 bases from V and 5 bases from J, with 18 bases in between. This CDR3 contains 15 residues. Per the original methods: Quantification of nucleated cells was approximated via reference gene primer amplification. Repertoires were generated with immunoSEQ multiplex PCR, while TCRdb's copy carries only in-frame clones and drops some. For V, J and clone size, that table is used; D and trimming come from the DNA. The profile shows about 140,000 clones, around 89% of them singletons. This TCR was sampled from a woman of 80 years or more with acute or convalescent COVID-19. Sequenced sample: peripheral blood. The chain recombines TRBV7-6 with TRBJ1-1, with D tentatively TRBD1 (5 bases). The CDR3 protein is CASSPRRAGRTEAFF. CDR3 bases: TGTGCCAGCAGCCCTCGCCGGGCAGGGCGAACTGAAGCTTTCTTT.